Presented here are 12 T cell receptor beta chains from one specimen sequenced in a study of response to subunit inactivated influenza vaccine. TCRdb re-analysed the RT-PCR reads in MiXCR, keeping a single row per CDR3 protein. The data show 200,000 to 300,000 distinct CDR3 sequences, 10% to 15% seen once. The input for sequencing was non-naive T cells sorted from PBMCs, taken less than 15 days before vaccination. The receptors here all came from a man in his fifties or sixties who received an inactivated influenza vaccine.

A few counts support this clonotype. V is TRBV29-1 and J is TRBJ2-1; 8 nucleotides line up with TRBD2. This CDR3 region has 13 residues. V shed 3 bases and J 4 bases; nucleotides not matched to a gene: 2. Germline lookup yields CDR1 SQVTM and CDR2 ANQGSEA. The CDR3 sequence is CSVDRGGYNEQFF. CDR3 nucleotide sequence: TGCAGCGTTGACCGGGGGGGATACAATGAGCAGTTCTTC.

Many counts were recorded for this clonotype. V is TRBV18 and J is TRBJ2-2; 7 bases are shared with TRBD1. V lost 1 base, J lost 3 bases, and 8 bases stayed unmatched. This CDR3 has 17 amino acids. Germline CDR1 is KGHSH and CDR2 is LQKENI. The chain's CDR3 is CASSPQYRTGYTGELFF. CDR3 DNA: TGTGCCAGCTCACCACAGTATAGGACAGGATACACCGGGGAGCTGTTTTTT.

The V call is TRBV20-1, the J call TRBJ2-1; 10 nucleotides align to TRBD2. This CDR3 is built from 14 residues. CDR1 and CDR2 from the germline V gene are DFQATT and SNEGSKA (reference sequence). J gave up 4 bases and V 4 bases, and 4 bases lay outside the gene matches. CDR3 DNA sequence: TGCAGTGCTACCCAGCGGGAGGGATACAATGAGCAGTTCTTC. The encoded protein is CSATQREGYNEQFF.

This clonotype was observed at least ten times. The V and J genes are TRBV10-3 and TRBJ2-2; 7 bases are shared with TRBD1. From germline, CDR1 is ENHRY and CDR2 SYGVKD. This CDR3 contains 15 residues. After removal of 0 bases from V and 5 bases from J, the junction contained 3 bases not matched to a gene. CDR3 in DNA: TGTGCCATCAGTGAGTCCTCCAGGGGGACCGGGGAGCTGTTTTTT. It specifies CAISESSRGTGELFF.

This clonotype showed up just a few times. In DNA form, the CDR3 reads TGTGCCAGCAGAGGACTAGCAGAAGGATACAATGAGCAGTTCTTC. Translating it yields CASRGLAEGYNEQFF. The rearrangement uses TRBV6-1 and TRBJ2-1, with TRBD2 matching 8 bases. Trimming at V came to 6 bases and at J to 4 bases, leaving 8 bases not matched to a gene. CDR1 is MNHNS and CDR2 is SASEGT in the germline V gene. CDR3 length equals 15 residues.

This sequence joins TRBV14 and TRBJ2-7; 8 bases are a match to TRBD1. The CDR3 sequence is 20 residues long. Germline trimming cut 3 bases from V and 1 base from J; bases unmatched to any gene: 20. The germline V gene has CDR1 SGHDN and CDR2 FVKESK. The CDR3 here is CASSHAFLSGGLILSYEQYF. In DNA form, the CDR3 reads TGTGCCAGCAGCCACGCGTTTTTGTCAGGGGGCCTAATTTTATCCTACGAGCAGTACTTC.

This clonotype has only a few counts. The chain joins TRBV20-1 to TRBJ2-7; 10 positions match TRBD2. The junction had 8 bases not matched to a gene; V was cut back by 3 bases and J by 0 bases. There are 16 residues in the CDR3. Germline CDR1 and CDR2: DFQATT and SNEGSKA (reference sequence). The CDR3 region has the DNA TGCAGTGCTAGCCCTAGCGGGAGCACCCCCTCCTACGAGCAGTACTTC. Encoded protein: CSASPSGSTPSYEQYF.

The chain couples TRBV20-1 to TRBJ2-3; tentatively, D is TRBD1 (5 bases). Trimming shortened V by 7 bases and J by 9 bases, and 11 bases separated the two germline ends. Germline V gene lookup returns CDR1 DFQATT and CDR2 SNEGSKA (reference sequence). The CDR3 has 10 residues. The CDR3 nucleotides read TGCAGTGTCACTGCAGGGACGCAGTATTTT. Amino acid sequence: CSVTAGTQYF.

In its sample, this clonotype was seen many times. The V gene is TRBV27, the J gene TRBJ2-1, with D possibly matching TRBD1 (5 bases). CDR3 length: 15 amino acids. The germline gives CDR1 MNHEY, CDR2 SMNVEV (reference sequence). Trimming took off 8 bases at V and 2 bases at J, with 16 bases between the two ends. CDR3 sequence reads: CASHRTPDTYNEQFF. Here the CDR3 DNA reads TGTGCCAGCCACCGGACACCCGATACCTACAATGAGCAGTTCTTC.

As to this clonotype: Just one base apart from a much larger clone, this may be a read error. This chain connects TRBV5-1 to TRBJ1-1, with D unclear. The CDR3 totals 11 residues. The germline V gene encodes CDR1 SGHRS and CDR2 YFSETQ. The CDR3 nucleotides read TGCGCCAGCAGCTTGGTCGGGGAAGCTCTCTTT. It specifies CASSLVGEALF.

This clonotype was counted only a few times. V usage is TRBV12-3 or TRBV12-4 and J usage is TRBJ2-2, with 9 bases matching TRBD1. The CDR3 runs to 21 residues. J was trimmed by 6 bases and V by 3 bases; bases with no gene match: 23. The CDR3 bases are TGTGCCAGCAGTTTTGACTTCGTGGGGTCATGGGACAGGGTGCTTCCCGGGGAGCTGTTTTTT. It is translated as CASSFDFVGSWDRVLPGELFF.

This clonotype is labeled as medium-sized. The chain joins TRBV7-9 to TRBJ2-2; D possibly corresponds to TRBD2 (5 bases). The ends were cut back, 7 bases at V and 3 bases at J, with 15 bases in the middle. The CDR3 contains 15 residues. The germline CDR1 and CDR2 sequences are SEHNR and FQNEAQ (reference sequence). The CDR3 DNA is TGTGCCAGCACTCCCCGGAGCGGAGACACCGGGGAGCTGTTTTTT. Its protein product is CASTPRSGDTGELFF.